The source of this T cell receptor beta chain is a study of shared clonotypes between healthy human individuals. This clone was detected only a few times. The protocol was immunoSEQ multiplex PCR, while the TCRdb copy is restricted to in-frame clones and leaves out a portion. The sample holds about 680,000 clones, roughly 70% seen once. The CDR3 totals 15 residues. Germline assignment: CDR1 SGHKS and CDR2 YYEKEE (reference sequence). V shed 2 bases and J 7 bases; nucleotides not matched to a gene: 6. This sequence joins TRBV5-5 and TRBJ1-4, with 9 bases lining up with TRBD1. The material sequenced was memory CD4+ T cells sorted from blood. Subset given: CD45RA-negative fraction. This TCR was recovered from a woman aged 25 to 39 in good health. The CDR3 loop is CASSLGDRETEKLFF. In DNA, the CDR3 is TGTGCCAGCAGCTTAGGGGACAGGGAGACTGAAAAACTGTTTTTT.